This T cell receptor beta chain is drawn from a study of blood T cell repertoires in COVID-19. Data came from immunoSEQ multiplex PCR; TCRdb stores just in-frame clones and leaves some out. The table includes about 440,000 clones, about 85% detected once. The CDR3 has 19 residues. V lost 1 base, J lost 6 bases, and 24 bases lay in between. Germline V gene data show CDR1 as SEHNR and CDR2 as FQNEAQ (reference sequence). Study members were between roughly 18 and 100 years old and lived in 20 to 25 US regions. This chain links TRBV7-9 with TRBJ2-2; perhaps TRBD1 as D (6 bases). The TCR originated in a woman aged 18-29 years with acute COVID-19. The sample taken for sequencing was PBMCs or T cells enriched from blood (not recorded which). CDR3 sequence reads: CASSLGRIGQPIVAGELFF. The CDR3 DNA reads TGTGCCAGCAGCTTAGGCCGCATAGGACAGCCCATAGTGGCCGGGGAGCTGTTTTTT. The entire variable domain, with the rest obtained from reference TRBV7-9 and TRBJ2-2, is as follows: DTGVSQNPRHKITKRGQNVTFRCDPISEHNRLYWYRQTLGQGPEFLTYFQNEAQLEKSRLLSDRFSAERPKGSFSTLEIQRTEQGDSAMYLCASSLGRIGQPIVAGELFFGEGSRLTVL.